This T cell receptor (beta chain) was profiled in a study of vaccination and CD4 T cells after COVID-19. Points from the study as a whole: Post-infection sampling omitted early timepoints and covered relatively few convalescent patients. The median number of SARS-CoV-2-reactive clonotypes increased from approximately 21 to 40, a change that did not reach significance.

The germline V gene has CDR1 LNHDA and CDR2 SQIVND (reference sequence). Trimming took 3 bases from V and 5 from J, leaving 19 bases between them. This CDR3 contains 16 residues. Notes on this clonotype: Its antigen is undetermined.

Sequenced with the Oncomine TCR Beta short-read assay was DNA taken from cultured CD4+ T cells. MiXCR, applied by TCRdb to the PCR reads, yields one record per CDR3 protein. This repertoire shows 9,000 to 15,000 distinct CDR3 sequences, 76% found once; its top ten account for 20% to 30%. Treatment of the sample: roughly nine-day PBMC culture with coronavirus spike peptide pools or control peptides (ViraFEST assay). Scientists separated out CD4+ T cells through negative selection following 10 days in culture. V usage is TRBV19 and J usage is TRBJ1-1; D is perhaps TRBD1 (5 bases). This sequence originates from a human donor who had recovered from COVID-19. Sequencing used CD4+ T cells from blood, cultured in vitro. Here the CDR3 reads CASSIWGRRPETEAFF. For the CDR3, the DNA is TGTGCCAGTAGTATTTGGGGCAGAAGGCCGGAGACTGAAGCTTTCTTT.